This TCR beta chain derives from a study of molecular identifiers for immune sequencing clone quantification. Ten or more counts support this clonotype. One entry per CDR3 protein, called by TCRdb with MiXCR from the PCR reads. This sample carries around 460,000 distinct CDR3 sequences, about 25% of them seen once, and the ten largest clones take under 0.8%. V shed 5 bases and J shed 5 bases, with 20 bases lying between them. Germline CDR1 MDHEN, CDR2 SYDVKM. The CDR3 runs 16 residues. The chain employs TRBV28 and TRBJ2-3; a possible D gene is TRBD2 (6 bases). This receptor was identified in a human donor in good health. Some libraries in this study had Jurkat cell RNA spiked in. Sequenced material: naive CD8+ T cells from blood, with Jurkat cell RNA spiked in. Subset here: FACS-sorted CD8+CD4-CCR7+CD45RA+ naive T cells. CDR3 residues: CASSPAGLDQGDTQYF. CDR3 nucleotides: TGTGCCAGCAGTCCCGCGGGACTGGATCAGGGAGATACGCAGTATTTT.